The entry that follows covers one T cell receptor beta chain sequence. The antigen is undetermined. The ends lost 2 bases at V and 2 bases at J; junction bases unmatched: 7. The CDR3 has 16 residues. Per the germline V gene, CDR1 is LNHNV and CDR2 is YYDKDF (reference sequence). CD45RO-negative, CCR7-selected cells formed the naive CD8 fraction, which excluded terminally differentiated effector memory CD45RA+ cells. The study drew all its donors from Caucasian adults living in Nashville, Tennessee. The source of the sample is a study of shared clonotypes between healthy human individuals. Study as a whole: A couple of women and a few men aged 18 to 49 served as donors.

The protocol was immunoSEQ multiplex PCR, while the TCRdb copy is restricted to in-frame clones and leaves out a portion. The sample lists hundreds of thousands of clones, about 97% seen once, with around 0.21% in the top ten. Study outcomes and limitations: On the whole, naive subsets had larger estimated richness than memory subsets had. A few donors shared roughly 5% of their naive CD4 clonotypes.

This receptor was obtained from a man aged 30 to 39 in good health. Sequenced input: naive CD8+ T cells sorted from blood. The chain employs TRBV15 and TRBJ2-5; 8 nucleotides agree with TRBD2. The CDR3 reads CATSRTGGTPQETQYF. The CDR3 DNA reads TGTGCCACCAGCAGAACGGGGGGGACGCCGCAAGAGACCCAGTACTTC. Full variable domain (outside the CDR3, taken from reference TRBV15 and TRBJ2-5): DAMVIQNPRYQVTQFGKPVTLSCSQTLNHNVMYWYQQKSSQAPKLLFHYYDKDFNNEADTPDNFQSRRPNTSFCFLDIRSPGLGDTAMYLCATSRTGGTPQETQYFGPGTRLLVL.